This T cell receptor (beta chain) was found in a study of CD8+ T cells in alopecia areata. TCR sequencing used cDNA made by reverse transcription of extracted RNA. Clones were read by immunoSEQ multiplex PCR, and TCRdb kept only the in-frame ones, dropping some. The repertoire has 95,000 to 110,000 clones, roughly 84% of them found once; the top ten carry over 20%. Treatment indicated: oral pan-JAK inhibitor, 5-10 mg twice daily. V shed 3 bases and J 1 base; nucleotides not matched to a gene: 2. The CDR3 is made up of 15 amino acids. Germline CDR1 is MNHEY and CDR2 is SVGAGI. The chain recombines TRBV6-5 with TRBJ2-5; 10 bases align to TRBD2. This material consisted of CD8+ T cells sorted from blood, taken at week 24, from a patient treated with tofacitinib. This receptor was taken from a human donor with alopecia areata. This CDR3 is CASSYSGGPQETQYF. The CDR3 region has the DNA TGTGCCAGCAGTTATAGCGGGGGGCCCCAAGAGACCCAGTACTTC.